This T cell receptor beta chain came from a study of T cell changes during pregnancy in multiple sclerosis. V was trimmed by 3 bases and J by 4 bases, leaving 16 bases between them. In germline, CDR1 is PRHDT, CDR2 FYEKMQ (reference sequence). The CDR3 is made up of 15 amino acids. Profiled with immunoSEQ multiplex PCR; TCRdb holds only in-frame clones, not every one. The sample yields about 57,000 clones, 75% to 95% seen once. This receptor was identified in a female donor in good health, enrolled as a control in a pregnancy study. Specimen: peripheral blood, collected after pregnancy. The genes are TRBV13 and TRBJ2-7, with D tentatively TRBD1 (6 bases). The CDR3 reads CASSFLSGGFYEQYF. Here the CDR3 DNA reads TGTGCCAGCAGCTTTCTTTCTGGGGGCTTTTACGAGCAGTACTTC.